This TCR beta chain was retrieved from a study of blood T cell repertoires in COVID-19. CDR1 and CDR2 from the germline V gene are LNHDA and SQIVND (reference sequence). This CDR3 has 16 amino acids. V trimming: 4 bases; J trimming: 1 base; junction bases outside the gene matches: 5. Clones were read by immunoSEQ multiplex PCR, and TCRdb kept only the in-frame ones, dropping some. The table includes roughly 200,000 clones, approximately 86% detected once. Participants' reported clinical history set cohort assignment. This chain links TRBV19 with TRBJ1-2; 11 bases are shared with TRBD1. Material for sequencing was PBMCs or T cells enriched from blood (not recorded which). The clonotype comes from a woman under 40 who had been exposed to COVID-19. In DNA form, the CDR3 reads TGTGCCAGTAGTAGGACGGACAGGGGGCTTAACTATGGCTACACCTTC. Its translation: CASSRTDRGLNYGYTF.